Listed here are 21 T cell receptor beta chains from one sample, sequenced in a study of OX40 agonist ivuxolimab in advanced cancers. Sequencing was performed with immunoSEQ multiplex PCR; in TCRdb, only in-frame clones are kept and a portion is missing. Of about 71,000 clones listed, roughly 84% are singletons. The sample was CD4+ or CD8+ T cells sorted from blood, taken in a trial of the OX40 agonist ivuxolimab. The receptors were sampled from an adult with an advanced solid tumor such as melanoma, head and neck, liver or kidney cancer.

This chain joins TRBV4-2 and TRBJ2-3; 12 nucleotides align to TRBD2. Germline CDR1 is LGHNA and CDR2 is YNFKEQ. The junction had 10 bases not matched to a gene; V was cut back by 2 bases and J by 1 base. This CDR3 contains 19 residues. As DNA, the CDR3 is TGTGCCAGCAGCCAAAGGGCTCTAGCGGGGGGGCGCGGCACAGATACGCAGTATTTT. Encoded protein: CASSQRALAGGRGTDTQYF.

The chain couples TRBV27 to TRBJ1-1; the match to TRBD1 covers 8 bases. Unmatched junction bases numbered 15, after V lost 7 bases and J lost 8 bases. The length of the CDR3 is 15 residues. CDR1 is MNHEY and CDR2 is SMNVEV in the germline V gene (reference sequence). CDR3 region: CASKKAGGAWAEAFF. CDR3 in DNA: TGTGCCAGCAAGAAGGCAGGGGGCGCTTGGGCGGAAGCTTTCTTT.

The CDR3 reads CASSSDRRSGANVLTF. The CDR3, as DNA: TGCGCCAGCAGCTCAGACAGACGCTCTGGGGCCAACGTCCTGACTTTC. The V gene is TRBV5-1, the J gene TRBJ2-6; D might be TRBD1 (5 bases). The CDR3 runs 16 residues. The germline V and J ends were trimmed by 3 bases and 0 bases, with 10 bases remaining between them. CDR1 and CDR2 (germline): SGHRS, YFSETQ.

This chain uses TRBV6-5 with TRBJ1-5; TRBD1 might be the D (6 bases). V dropped 7 bases and J dropped 0 bases, with 13 bases sitting between them. CDR1 is MNHEY and CDR2 is SVGAGI in the germline V gene. The CDR3 consists of 15 residues. The CDR3: CASTRDNNSNQPQHF. The CDR3 nucleotides are TGTGCCAGCACTCGGGACAACAATAGCAATCAGCCCCAGCATTTT.

V and J are TRBV7-2 and TRBJ2-3; D is perhaps TRBD2 (5 bases). The length of the CDR3 is 14 residues. V lost 3 bases and J 1 base, leaving 8 bases between the germline ends. Per the germline V gene, CDR1 is SGHTA and CDR2 is FQGNSA. CDR3 in amino acids: CASSFLRGTDTQYF. The CDR3 region has the DNA TGTGCCAGCAGCTTTTTGAGGGGCACAGATACGCAGTATTTT.

This clone has more than one count but fewer than ten. The chain has TRBV7-2 and TRBJ1-2; D possibly corresponds to TRBD1 (6 bases). The CDR3 consists of 11 residues. Trimming left V 6 bases short and J 11 bases short, with 13 bases between. CDR1 and CDR2 (germline): SGHTA, FQGNSA. CDR3 region: CASSIYRVYTF. In nucleotides, the CDR3 is TGTGCCAGCAGTATCTACAGGGTATACACCTTC. Drawing the rest from reference TRBV7-2 and TRBJ1-2, the complete variable domain is GAGVSQSPSNKVTEKGKDVELRCDPISGHTALYWYRQSLGQGLEFLIYFQGNSAPDKSGLPSDRFSAERTGGSVSTLTIQRTQQEDSAVYLCASSIYRVYTFGSGTRLTVV.

In this sample, this clone turned up a few times. At one end, the junction sequence differs from germline, possibly due to a read error. Written as DNA, the CDR3 is TGCGCCAGCAGCCTCGGGCTGAGGGGAGATATGCAGTATTTT. Amino acids: CASSLGLRGDMQYF. V gene TRBV4-1 combines with J gene TRBJ2-3; D tentatively reads TRBD1 or TRBD2 (5 bases each). The germline V gene encodes CDR1 MGHRA and CDR2 YSYEKL. The CDR3 has 14 residues.

The rearrangement uses TRBV7-3 and TRBJ2-1; 9 bases are a match to TRBD2. Germline V gene sequence: CDR1 SGHTA, CDR2 FQGTGA. The CDR3 covers 17 residues. The V gene end was trimmed by 5 bases and the J gene end by 3 bases; junction bases not matched to a gene: 11. CDR3 sequence: CASSRGASGAYYNEQFF. The DNA for the CDR3 is TGTGCCAGCAGCCGGGGGGCTAGCGGGGCCTACTACAATGAGCAGTTCTTC.

This chain uses TRBV7-9 with TRBJ1-2; D possibly corresponds to TRBD1 (6 bases). The CDR3 loop spans 14 amino acids. Germline CDR1 SEHNR, CDR2 FQNEAQ (reference sequence). V lost 3 bases and J lost 8, with 16 bases in between. The CDR3 DNA sequence: TGTGCCAGCAGCTTGTTGGGGGGCGCGGAGGGCTACACCTTC. It yields the protein CASSLLGGAEGYTF.

The V call is TRBV2, the J call TRBJ1-1; TRBD1 might be the D (5 bases). V lost 4 bases and J 2 bases, leaving 14 bases between the germline ends. Germline loops: CDR1 SNHLY, CDR2 FYNNEI. The CDR3 runs 15 residues. The CDR3 reads CASSANRRVNTEAFF. The CDR3 coding sequence is TGTGCCAGCAGTGCAAACAGGCGAGTTAACACTGAAGCTTTCTTT.

The chain combines TRBV7-2 with TRBJ2-3; the D is unclear. Germline V CDR1 and CDR2: SGHTA, FQGNSA. The CDR3 has 15 residues. V lost 5 bases, J lost 0 bases, and 12 bases lay in between. The CDR3 DNA sequence: TGTGCCAGCAGCCTAACCGTTAGGAGCACAGATACGCAGTATTTT. It translates to CASSLTVRSTDTQYF.

This chain joins TRBV7-6 and TRBJ1-3; D gene ambiguous. The CDR3 is 16 amino acids. Trimming cost V 1 base and J 4 bases, with 14 bases left between them. CDR1 is SGHVS, CDR2 FNYEAQ, per germline. The CDR3 here is CASSLVPGQPGNTIYF. CDR3 nucleotide sequence: TGTGCCAGCAGCTTAGTCCCCGGGCAGCCAGGAAACACCATATATTTT.

The chain recombines TRBV7-8 with TRBJ2-2; a possible D gene is TRBD1 (5 bases). The CDR3 is made up of 15 amino acids. In germline, CDR1 is SGHVS, CDR2 FQNEAQ. Trimming stripped 5 bases from V and 4 bases from J, with 14 bases between. The CDR3 here is CASSEFSTATGELFF. As DNA, the CDR3 is TGTGCCAGCAGCGAGTTCTCGACAGCCACCGGGGAGCTGTTTTTT.

CDR3 sequence (DNA): TGTGCCAGCAGTTTAGTCGGAGTGGGGGGGGCGAGCAATCAGCCCCAGCATTTT. Translated: CASSLVGVGGASNQPQHF. V gene TRBV27 combines with J gene TRBJ1-5; maybe TRBD1 (6 bases). With 2 bases removed from V and 1 base from J, the gap between germline ends came to 18 bases. There are 18 residues in the CDR3. Looked up from germline, CDR1 is MNHEY and CDR2 is SMNVEV (reference sequence).

This chain links TRBV5-4 with TRBJ2-3, with 9 bases that match TRBD1. The germline gives CDR1 SGHNT, CDR2 YYREEE (reference sequence). The junction had 3 bases not matched to a gene; V was cut back by 4 bases and J by 3 bases. This CDR3 is 14 amino acids long. The CDR3 DNA reads as TGTGCCAGCAGCCTACAGGGGGCTACAGATACGCAGTATTTT. This codes for CASSLQGATDTQYF. Combining the CDR3 with reference TRBV5-4 and TRBJ2-3 gives the whole variable domain ETGVTQSPTHLIKTRGQQVTLRCSSQSGHNTVSWYQQALGQGPQFIFQYYREEENGRGNFPPRFSGLQFPNYSSELNVNALELDDSALYLCASSLQGATDTQYFGPGTRLTVL.

This clone was detected only a few times. V is TRBV30 and J is TRBJ1-1; the D is unclear. Trimming took off 3 bases at V and 1 base at J, with 18 bases between the two ends. CDR1 and CDR2 (germline): GTSNPN, SVGIG (reference sequence). The CDR3 is 16 residues long. The CDR3: CAWSPSFRGRNTEAFF. In DNA, the CDR3 is TGTGCCTGGAGCCCCTCATTCCGCGGCAGGAACACTGAAGCTTTCTTT.

J is TRBJ2-3 and V is TRBV7-2; D is unclear. The V gene lost 5 bases and the J gene lost 2 bases, with 8 bases spanning the gap. The CDR3 sequence is 13 residues long. Per the germline V gene, CDR1 is SGHTA and CDR2 is FQGNSA. The CDR3 sequence is CASSPDHTDTQYF. The CDR3 coding sequence is TGTGCCAGCAGCCCGGACCACACAGATACGCAGTATTTT.

This sequence joins TRBV7-3 and TRBJ2-3; TRBD2 matches at 7 bases. V shed 1 base and J 2 bases; nucleotides not matched to a gene: 6. Germline CDR1 and CDR2: SGHTA and FQGTGA. The CDR3 extends over 16 amino acids. The CDR3 nucleotides are TGTGCCAGCAGCTTAATGGGCGGGGGAGTCACAGATACGCAGTATTTT. Translated: CASSLMGGGVTDTQYF.

The chain employs TRBV11-2 and TRBJ1-2; perhaps TRBD1 as D (5 bases). Germline CDR1 SGHAT, CDR2 FQNNGV. The V and J ends lost 5 bases and 5 bases respectively, with 15 bases between them. This CDR3 has 14 amino acids. For the CDR3, the DNA is TGTGCCAGCAGCCCAGGACAAGGAGGATATGGCTACACCTTC. Translating it yields CASSPGQGGYGYTF.

V is TRBV6-6 and J is TRBJ1-2; D ambiguous. Deletions cut 6 bases from V and 2 bases from J, with 10 bases between. The germline CDR1 and CDR2 sequences are MNHNY and SVGAGI (reference sequence). The CDR3 sequence is 13 residues long. The CDR3 nucleotides are TGTGCCAGCAGGCTGGACGGAAACTATGGCTACACCTTC. Protein sequence: CASRLDGNYGYTF.

The rearrangement joins TRBV27 to TRBJ2-3, with D perhaps being TRBD1 or TRBD2 (5 bases each). Germline assignment: CDR1 MNHEY and CDR2 SMNVEV (reference sequence). Trimming left V 5 bases short and J 5 bases short, with 20 bases between. This CDR3 is built from 16 residues. CDR3 bases: TGTGCCAGCAGTGCATACAAAACCCAGAGGGGAGATACGCAGTATTTT. Its translation is CASSAYKTQRGDTQYF.